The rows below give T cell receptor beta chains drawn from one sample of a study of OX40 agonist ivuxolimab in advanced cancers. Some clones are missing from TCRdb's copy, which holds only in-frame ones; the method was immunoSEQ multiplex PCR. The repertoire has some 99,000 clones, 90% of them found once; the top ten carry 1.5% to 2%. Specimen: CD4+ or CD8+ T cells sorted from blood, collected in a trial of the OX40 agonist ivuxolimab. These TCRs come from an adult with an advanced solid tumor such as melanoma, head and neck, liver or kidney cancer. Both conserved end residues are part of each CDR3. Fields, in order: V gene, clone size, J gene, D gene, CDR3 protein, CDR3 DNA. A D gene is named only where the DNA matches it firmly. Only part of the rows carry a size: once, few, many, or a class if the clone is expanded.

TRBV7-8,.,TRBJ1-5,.,CASNPEKFPRPGGLQPQHF,TGTGCCAGCAACCCTGAGAAGTTCCCCCGGCCCGGGGGACTCCAGCCCCAGCATTTT
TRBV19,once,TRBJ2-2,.,CASSIPGTLLGELFF,TGTGCCAGTAGTATTCCCGGGACGCTTCTCGGGGAGCTGTTTTTT
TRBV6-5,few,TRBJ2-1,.,CASSPQGNEQFF,TGTGCCAGCAGTCCACAGGGAAATGAGCAGTTCTTC
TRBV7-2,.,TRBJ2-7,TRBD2,CASSLGGLASYEQYF,TGTGCCAGCAGCTTAGGGGGACTAGCGTCCTACGAGCAGTACTTC
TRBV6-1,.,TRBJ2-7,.,CASSGDYEQYF,TGTGCCAGCAGCGGCGACTACGAGCAGTACTTC
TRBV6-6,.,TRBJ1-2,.,CASRKQTDANYGYTF,TGTGCCAGCAGAAAACAGACAGATGCTAACTATGGCTACACCTTC
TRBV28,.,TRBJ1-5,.,CASRGGGFRNQPQHF,TGTGCCAGCAGAGGTGGCGGTTTCCGCAATCAGCCCCAGCATTTT
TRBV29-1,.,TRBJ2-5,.,CSVRPVLGETQYF,TGCAGCGTTCGTCCCGTGTTGGGAGAGACCCAGTACTTC
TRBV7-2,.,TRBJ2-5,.,CASSLWQTQYF,TGTGCCAGCAGCCTCTGGCAGACCCAGTACTTC
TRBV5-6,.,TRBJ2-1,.,CASSRPGQPYNEQFF,TGTGCCAGCAGCCGACCGGGGCAGCCCTACAATGAGCAGTTCTTC
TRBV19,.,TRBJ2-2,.,CASSNTGELFF,TGTGCCAGTAGTAACACCGGGGAGCTGTTTTTT
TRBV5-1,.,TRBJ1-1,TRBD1,CASRQEQGAKEAFF,TGCGCCAGCAGGCAAGAACAGGGGGCAAAAGAAGCTTTCTTT
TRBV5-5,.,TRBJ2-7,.,CASSPDSSSGYEQYF,TGTGCCAGCAGCCCGGATTCTAGCTCTGGCTACGAGCAGTACTTC
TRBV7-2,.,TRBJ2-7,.,CASSLQGSSYEQYF,TGTGCCAGCAGCTTACAGGGGTCGTCCTACGAGCAGTACTTC
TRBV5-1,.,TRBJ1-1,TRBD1,CASSSGQGINTEAFF,TGCGCCAGCAGCTCGGGACAGGGGATCAACACTGAAGCTTTCTTT
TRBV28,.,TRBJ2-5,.,CASSFRGETQYF,TGTGCCAGCAGTTTTAGGGGGGAGACCCAGTACTTC